Each of the 7 T cell receptor beta chains below was sequenced from the same sample in a study of blood T cell repertoires in COVID-19 (dated by TCRdb to the early 2020s). Receptor amplification or capture employed the immunoSEQ multiplex PCR assay. The clones in this table, taken by TCRdb from immuneACCESS, are in-frame only. Not every clone is retained; where verified, under half of the shortfall comes from an unresolved V gene, and the cause of the rest is unknown. Across this sample there are a few hundred thousand clones, with around 80% seen only once. Clones ranked in the top ten supply approximately 16% of the sample. Sequences were obtained from PBMCs or T cells enriched from blood (not recorded which). These receptors all come from a man in his forties who had recovered from COVID-19.

This chain connects TRBV7-2 to TRBJ1-4, with a tentative D call TRBD1 (5 bases). Trimming took off 5 bases at V and 10 bases at J, with 14 bases between the two ends. Germline V gene data show CDR1 as SGHTA and CDR2 as FQGNSA. The CDR3 length is 13 residues. CDR3 protein: CASSLEGLGKLFF. The CDR3, as DNA: TGTGCCAGCAGCCTGGAGGGACTAGGAAAACTGTTTTTT.

This chain links TRBV12-3 or TRBV12-4 with TRBJ1-1; D possibly corresponds to TRBD1 (5 bases). This CDR3 is built from 13 residues. Trimming cost V 5 bases and J 3 bases, with 10 bases left between them. In nucleotides, the CDR3 is TGTGCCAGCAGTCGCGGGACCTACACTGAAGCTTTCTTT. Translating gives CASSRGTYTEAFF.

In its sample, this clone was seen a few times. The gene calls are TRBV18 and TRBJ1-3; tentative D call: TRBD1 (5 bases). V lost 3 bases and J 4 bases, leaving 13 bases between the germline ends. This CDR3 comprises 15 residues. Germline V gene lookup returns CDR1 KGHSH and CDR2 LQKENI. The CDR3 DNA sequence: TGTGCCAGCTCACCGGGCAGGGCGCAAGGAAACACCATATATTTT. As protein: CASSPGRAQGNTIYF.

The chain links TRBV28 to TRBJ1-1; D is ambiguous. Germline V lookup: CDR1 MDHEN, CDR2 SYDVKM. V shed 7 bases and J shed 5 bases, with 14 bases lying between them. The CDR3 has 13 residues. In DNA form, the CDR3 reads TGTGCCAGCACCATCCCCCCGGGGACTGAAGCTTTCTTT. The encoded protein is CASTIPPGTEAFF.

This clone was recorded only once. The CDR3 sequence: CASSLLSRSYNEQFF. The CDR3, as DNA: TGTGCCAGCAGCTTACTAAGTCGGTCCTACAATGAGCAGTTCTTC. The rearrangement joins TRBV27 to TRBJ2-1; D not resolved. From germline, CDR1 is MNHEY and CDR2 SMNVEV (reference sequence). This CDR3 is 15 amino acids long. Trimming cost V 6 bases and J 1 base, with 13 bases left between them.

This rearrangement joins TRBV2 to TRBJ1-2; possibly TRBD1 for D (6 bases). V lost 6 bases to trimming and J lost 3 bases, with 8 bases between them. CDR3 size: 12 residues. The germline V gene has CDR1 SNHLY and CDR2 FYNNEI. The CDR3 spells CASRNRDYGYTF. CDR3 nucleotide sequence: TGTGCCAGCAGAAACAGGGACTATGGCTACACCTTC.

V usage is TRBV29-1 and J usage is TRBJ2-7, with D perhaps TRBD1 (5 bases). The germline CDR1 and CDR2 sequences are SQVTM and ANQGSEA. The germline V and J ends were trimmed by 6 bases and 2 bases, with 11 bases remaining between them. CDR3 length equals 12 residues. The CDR3 protein is CSVLTDTYEQYF. The CDR3 bases are TGCAGCGTGCTGACAGATACCTACGAGCAGTACTTC.